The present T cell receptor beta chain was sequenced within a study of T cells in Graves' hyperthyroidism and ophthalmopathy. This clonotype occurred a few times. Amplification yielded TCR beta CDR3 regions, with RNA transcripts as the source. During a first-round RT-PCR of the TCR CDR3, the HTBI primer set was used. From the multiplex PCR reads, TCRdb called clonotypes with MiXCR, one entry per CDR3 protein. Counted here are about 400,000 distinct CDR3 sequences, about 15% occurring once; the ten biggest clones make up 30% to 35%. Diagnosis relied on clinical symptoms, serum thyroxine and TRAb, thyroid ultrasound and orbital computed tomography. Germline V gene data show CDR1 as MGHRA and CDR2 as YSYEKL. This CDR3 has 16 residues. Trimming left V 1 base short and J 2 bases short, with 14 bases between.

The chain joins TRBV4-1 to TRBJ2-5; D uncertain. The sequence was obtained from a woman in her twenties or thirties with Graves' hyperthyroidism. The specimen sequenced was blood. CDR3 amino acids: CASSQVGGDGQETQYF. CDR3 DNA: TGCGCCAGCAGCCAAGTGGGTGGAGATGGGCAAGAGACCCAGTACTTC.